The clone carrying this T cell receptor (beta chain) was observed at least ten times. This record comes from a study of neoadjuvant anti-PD-1 for oral cavity cancer. At the level of the study: Patients without progression received a fourth nivolumab dose around day 43, then surgical resection on days 50-56.

The time point here: after neoadjuvant nivolumab, at surgical resection. These oral cavity squamous cell carcinomas were HPV-negative and locally advanced. Two replicates per tumor sample, mostly from 4.8 ug of genomic DNA. Profiling relied on immunoSEQ multiplex PCR, and the TCRdb table lists in-frame clones only, not all of them. The sample includes more than 30,000 clones, around 40% of them seen just once. Deletions cut 5 bases from V and 0 bases from J, with 16 bases between. Germline CDR1 and CDR2: SEHNR and FQNEAQ (reference sequence). This CDR3 spans 16 amino acids. The receptor was isolated from a person aged 35-79 years with oral cavity squamous cell carcinoma. The chain joins TRBV7-9 to TRBJ1-1, with D possibly being TRBD1 (5 bases). The sequences come from tumor tissue, collected after nivolumab (anti-PD-1) treatment. CDR3 in DNA: TGTGCCAGCAGCCCGACAATAGACAGCCTGAACACTGAAGCTTTCTTT. Residues: CASSPTIDSLNTEAFF.